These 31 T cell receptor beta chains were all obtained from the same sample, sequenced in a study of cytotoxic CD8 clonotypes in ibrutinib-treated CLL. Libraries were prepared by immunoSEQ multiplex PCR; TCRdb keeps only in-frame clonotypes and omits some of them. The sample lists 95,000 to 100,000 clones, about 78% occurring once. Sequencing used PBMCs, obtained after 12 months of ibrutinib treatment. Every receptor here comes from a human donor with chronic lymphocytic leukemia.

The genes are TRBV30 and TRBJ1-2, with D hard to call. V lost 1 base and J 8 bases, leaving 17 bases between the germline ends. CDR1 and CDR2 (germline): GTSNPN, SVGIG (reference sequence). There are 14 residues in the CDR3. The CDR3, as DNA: TGTGCCTGGAGTGAGGGTGTGTTCGGGAGCGGCTACACCTTC. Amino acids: CAWSEGVFGSGYTF.

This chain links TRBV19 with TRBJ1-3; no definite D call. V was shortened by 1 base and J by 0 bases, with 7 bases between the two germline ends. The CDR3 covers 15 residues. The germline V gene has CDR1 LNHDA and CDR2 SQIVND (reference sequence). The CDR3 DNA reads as TGTGCCAGTAGTATAGGAGGGTTCTCTGGAAACACCATATATTTT. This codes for CASSIGGFSGNTIYF.

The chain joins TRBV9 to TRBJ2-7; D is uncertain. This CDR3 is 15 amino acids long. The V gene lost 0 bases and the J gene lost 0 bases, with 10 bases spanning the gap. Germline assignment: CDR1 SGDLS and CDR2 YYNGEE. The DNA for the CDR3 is TGTGCCAGCAGCGTAGAGGGTCAGAGCTCCTACGAGCAGTACTTC. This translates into CASSVEGQSSYEQYF. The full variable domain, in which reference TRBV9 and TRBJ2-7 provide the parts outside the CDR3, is DSGVTQTPKHLITATGQRVTLRCSPRSGDLSVYWYQQSLDQGLQFLIQYYNGEERAKGNILERFSAQQFPDLHSELNLSSLELGDSALYFCASSVEGQSSYEQYFGPGTRLTVT.

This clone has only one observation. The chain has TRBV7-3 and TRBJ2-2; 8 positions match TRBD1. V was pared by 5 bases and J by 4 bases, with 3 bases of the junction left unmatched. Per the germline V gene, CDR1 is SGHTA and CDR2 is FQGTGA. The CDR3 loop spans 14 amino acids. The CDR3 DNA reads TGTGCCAGCAGCCGGGACAGGCGCACCGGGGAGCTGTTTTTT. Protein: CASSRDRRTGELFF.

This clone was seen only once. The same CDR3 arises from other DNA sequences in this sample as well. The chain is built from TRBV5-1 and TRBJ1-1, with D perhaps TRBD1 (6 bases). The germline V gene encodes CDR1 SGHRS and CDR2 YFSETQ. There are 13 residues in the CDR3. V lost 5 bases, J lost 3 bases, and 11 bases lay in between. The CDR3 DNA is TGCGCCAGCAGTCTACAGGGCGACACTGAAGCTTTCTTT. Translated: CASSLQGDTEAFF.

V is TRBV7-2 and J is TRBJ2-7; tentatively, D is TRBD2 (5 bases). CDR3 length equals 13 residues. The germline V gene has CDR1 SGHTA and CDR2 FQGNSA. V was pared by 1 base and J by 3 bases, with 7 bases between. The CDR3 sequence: CASSLGRLYEQYF. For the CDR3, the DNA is TGTGCCAGCAGCTTAGGGAGGCTCTACGAGCAGTACTTC.

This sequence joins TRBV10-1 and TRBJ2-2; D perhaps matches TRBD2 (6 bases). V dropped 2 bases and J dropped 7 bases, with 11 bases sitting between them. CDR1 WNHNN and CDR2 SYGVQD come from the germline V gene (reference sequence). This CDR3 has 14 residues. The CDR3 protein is CASSERRGIGELFF. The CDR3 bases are TGCGCCAGCAGTGAGAGGCGGGGCATCGGGGAGCTGTTTTTT.

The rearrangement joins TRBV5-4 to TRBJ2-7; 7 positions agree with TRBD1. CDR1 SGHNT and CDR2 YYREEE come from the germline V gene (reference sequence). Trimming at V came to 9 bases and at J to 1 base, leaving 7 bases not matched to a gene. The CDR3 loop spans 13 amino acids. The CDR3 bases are TGTGCCACCCTACCACAGGGGTCCTACGAGCAGTACTTC. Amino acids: CATLPQGSYEQYF.

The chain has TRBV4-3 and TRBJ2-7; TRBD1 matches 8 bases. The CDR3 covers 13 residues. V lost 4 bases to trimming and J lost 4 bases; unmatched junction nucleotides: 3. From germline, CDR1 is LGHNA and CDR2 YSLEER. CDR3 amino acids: CASSPGGEYEQYF. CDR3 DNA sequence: TGCGCCAGCAGCCCAGGGGGCGAATACGAGCAGTACTTC.

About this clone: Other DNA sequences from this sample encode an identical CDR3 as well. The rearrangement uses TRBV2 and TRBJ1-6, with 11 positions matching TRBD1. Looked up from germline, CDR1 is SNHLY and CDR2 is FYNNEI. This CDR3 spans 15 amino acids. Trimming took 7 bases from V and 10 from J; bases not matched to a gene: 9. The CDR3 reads CASTEGTGGRSPLHF. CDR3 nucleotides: TGTGCCAGCACGGAAGGGACAGGGGGGCGGTCACCCCTCCACTTT.

The CDR3 sequence is CASSLISLGVENEQYF. CDR3 coding DNA: TGTGCCAGCAGCTTAATTTCCTTAGGGGTGGAGAACGAGCAGTACTTC. The rearrangement uses TRBV7-2 and TRBJ2-7; tentatively, D is TRBD1 (5 bases). V was clipped by 2 bases and J by 5 bases, with 19 bases between them. CDR1 is SGHTA and CDR2 is FQGNSA in the germline V gene. This CDR3 spans 16 amino acids. Supplemented by reference TRBV7-2 and TRBJ2-7, the full variable domain reads GAGVSQSPSNKVTEKGKDVELRCDPISGHTALYWYRQSLGQGLEFLIYFQGNSAPDKSGLPSDRFSAERTGGSVSTLTIQRTQQEDSAVYLCASSLISLGVENEQYFGPGTRLTVT.

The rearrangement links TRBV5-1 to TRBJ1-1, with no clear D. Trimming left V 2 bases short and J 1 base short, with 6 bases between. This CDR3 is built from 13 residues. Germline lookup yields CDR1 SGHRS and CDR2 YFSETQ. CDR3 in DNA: TGCGCCAGCAGCTTCTTTGAGAACACTGAAGCTTTCTTT. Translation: CASSFFENTEAFF.

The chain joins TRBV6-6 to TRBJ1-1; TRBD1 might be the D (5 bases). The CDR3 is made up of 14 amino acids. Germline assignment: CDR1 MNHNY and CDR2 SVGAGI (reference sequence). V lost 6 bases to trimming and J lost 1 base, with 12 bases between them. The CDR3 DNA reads TGTGCCAGCAGGAAACCACAGGAGAACACTGAAGCTTTCTTT. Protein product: CASRKPQENTEAFF.

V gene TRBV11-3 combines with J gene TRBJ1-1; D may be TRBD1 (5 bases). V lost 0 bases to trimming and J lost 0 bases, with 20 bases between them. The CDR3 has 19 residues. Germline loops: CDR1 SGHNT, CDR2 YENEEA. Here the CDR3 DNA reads TGTGCCAGCAGCTTAGACTGGGGCCCCGGTGGTGGCCTGAACACTGAAGCTTTCTTT. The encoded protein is CASSLDWGPGGGLNTEAFF.

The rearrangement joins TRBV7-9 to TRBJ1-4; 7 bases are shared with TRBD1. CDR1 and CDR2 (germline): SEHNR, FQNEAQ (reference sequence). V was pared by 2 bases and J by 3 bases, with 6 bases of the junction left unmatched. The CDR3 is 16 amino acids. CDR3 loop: CASSLRDRAPNEKLFF. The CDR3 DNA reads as TGTGCCAGCAGCTTACGAGACAGGGCCCCTAATGAAAAACTGTTTTTT.

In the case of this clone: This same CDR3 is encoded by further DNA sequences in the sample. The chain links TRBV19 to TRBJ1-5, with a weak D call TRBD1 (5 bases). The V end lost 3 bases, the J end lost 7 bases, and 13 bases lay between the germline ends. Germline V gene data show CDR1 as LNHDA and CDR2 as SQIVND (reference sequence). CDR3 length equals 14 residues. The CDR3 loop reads CASSIGQGGQPQHF. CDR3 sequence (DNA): TGTGCCAGTAGTATTGGGCAGGGAGGCCAGCCCCAGCATTTT.

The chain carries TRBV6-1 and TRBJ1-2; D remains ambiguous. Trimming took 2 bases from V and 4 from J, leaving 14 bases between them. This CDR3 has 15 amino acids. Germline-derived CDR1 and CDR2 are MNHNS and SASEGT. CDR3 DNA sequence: TGTGCCAGCAGTGAACAGGCCCTATCCCTCTATGGCTACACCTTC. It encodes CASSEQALSLYGYTF.

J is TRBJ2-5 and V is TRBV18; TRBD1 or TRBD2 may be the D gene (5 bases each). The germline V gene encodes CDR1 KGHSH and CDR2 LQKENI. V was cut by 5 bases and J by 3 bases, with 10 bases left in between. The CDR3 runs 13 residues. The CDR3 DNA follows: TGTGCCAGCTCAGGGGGATTAGAAGAGACCCAGTACTTC. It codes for CASSGGLEETQYF.

Here the CDR3 DNA reads TGTGCCACCAGCAGAGATTTGGGGTCCATCTATGGCTACACCTTC. Encoded protein: CATSRDLGSIYGYTF. The chain recombines TRBV15 with TRBJ1-2; no definite D call. The CDR3 totals 15 residues. The germline CDR1 and CDR2 sequences are LNHNV and YYDKDF (reference sequence). The germline V and J ends were trimmed by 0 bases and 4 bases, with 12 bases remaining between them.

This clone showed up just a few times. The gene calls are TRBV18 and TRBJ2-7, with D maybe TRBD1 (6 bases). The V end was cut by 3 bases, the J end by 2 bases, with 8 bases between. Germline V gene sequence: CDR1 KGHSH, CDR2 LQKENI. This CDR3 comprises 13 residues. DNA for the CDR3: TGTGCCAGCTCACCTGGACAGCCCTACGAGCAGTACTTC. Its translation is CASSPGQPYEQYF.

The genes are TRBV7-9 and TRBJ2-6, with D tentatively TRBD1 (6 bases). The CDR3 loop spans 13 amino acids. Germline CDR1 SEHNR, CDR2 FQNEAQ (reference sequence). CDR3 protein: CAFTGTGANVLTF. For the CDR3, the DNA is TGTGCTTTTACAGGGACTGGGGCCAACGTCCTGACTTTC.

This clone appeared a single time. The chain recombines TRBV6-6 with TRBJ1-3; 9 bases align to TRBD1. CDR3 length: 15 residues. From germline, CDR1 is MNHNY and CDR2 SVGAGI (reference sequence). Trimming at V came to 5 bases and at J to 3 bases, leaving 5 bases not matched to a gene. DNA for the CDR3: TGTGCCAGCAGTAAAGGACAGGGGAGTGGAAACACCATATATTTT. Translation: CASSKGQGSGNTIYF.

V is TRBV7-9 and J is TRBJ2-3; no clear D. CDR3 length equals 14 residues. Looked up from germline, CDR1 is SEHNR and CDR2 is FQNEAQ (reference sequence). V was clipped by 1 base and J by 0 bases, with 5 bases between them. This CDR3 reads CASSLGISTDTQYF. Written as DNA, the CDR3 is TGTGCCAGCAGCTTAGGGATTAGCACAGATACGCAGTATTTT.

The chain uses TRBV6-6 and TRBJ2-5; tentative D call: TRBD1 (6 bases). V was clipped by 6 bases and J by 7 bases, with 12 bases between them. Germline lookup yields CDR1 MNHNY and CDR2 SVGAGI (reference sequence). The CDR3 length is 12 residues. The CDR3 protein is CASREGVGTQYF. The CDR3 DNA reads TGTGCCAGCAGAGAGGGGGTGGGGACCCAGTACTTC.

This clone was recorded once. The CDR3 is CASSYRAGTSGEPKYF. CDR3 bases: TGTGCCAGCAGTTACAGGGCTGGGACTAGCGGAGAACCTAAGTACTTC. V is TRBV6-5 and J is TRBJ2-7, with 11 bases lining up with TRBD2. The V segment lost 2 bases and the J segment 11 bases; nucleotides outside the gene matches: 14. Germline CDR1 is MNHEY and CDR2 is SVGAGI. The CDR3 sequence is 16 residues long.

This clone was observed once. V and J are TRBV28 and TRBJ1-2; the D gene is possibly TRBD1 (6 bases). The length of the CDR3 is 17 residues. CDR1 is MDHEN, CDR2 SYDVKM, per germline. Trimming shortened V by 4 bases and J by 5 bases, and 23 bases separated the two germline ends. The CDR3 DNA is TGTGCCAGCAGTTCCGAAGCTCGCCGGGACACCTCTTATGGCTACACCTTC. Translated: CASSSEARRDTSYGYTF.

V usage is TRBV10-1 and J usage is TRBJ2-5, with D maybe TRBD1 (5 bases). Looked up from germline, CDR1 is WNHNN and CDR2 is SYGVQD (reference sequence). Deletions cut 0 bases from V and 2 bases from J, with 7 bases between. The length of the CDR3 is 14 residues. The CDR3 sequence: CASSESAGQETQYF. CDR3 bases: TGCGCCAGCAGTGAGTCGGCAGGGCAAGAGACCCAGTACTTC.

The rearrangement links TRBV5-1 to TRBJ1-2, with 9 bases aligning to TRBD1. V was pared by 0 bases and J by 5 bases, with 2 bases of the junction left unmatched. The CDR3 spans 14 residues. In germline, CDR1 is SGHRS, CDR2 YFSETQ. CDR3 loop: CASSLGGQGYGYTF. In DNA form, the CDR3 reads TGCGCCAGCAGCTTGGGGGGACAGGGATATGGCTACACCTTC.

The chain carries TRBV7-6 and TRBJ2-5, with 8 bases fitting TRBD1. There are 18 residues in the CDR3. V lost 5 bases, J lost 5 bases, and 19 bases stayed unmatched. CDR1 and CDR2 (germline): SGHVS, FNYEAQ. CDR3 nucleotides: TGTGCCAGCAGCGTCCGCCGGGCAGGGGGCTCCAATTGGGAGACCCAGTACTTC. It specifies CASSVRRAGGSNWETQYF.

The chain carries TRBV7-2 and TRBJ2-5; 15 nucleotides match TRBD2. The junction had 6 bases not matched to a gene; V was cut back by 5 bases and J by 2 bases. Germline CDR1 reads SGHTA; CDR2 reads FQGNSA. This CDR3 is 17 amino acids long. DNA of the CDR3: TGTGCCAGCAGCAGGAGAGGGACTAGCGGGGGGCAAGAGACCCAGTACTTC. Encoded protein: CASSRRGTSGGQETQYF.

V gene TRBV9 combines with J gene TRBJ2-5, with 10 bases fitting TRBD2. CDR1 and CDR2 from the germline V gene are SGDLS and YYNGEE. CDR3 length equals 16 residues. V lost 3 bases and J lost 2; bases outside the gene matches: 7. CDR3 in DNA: TGTGCCAGCAGCGCCCCTAGCGGGGGTTTTCAAGAGACCCAGTACTTC. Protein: CASSAPSGGFQETQYF. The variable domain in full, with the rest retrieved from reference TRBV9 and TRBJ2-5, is DSGVTQTPKHLITATGQRVTLRCSPRSGDLSVYWYQQSLDQGLQFLIQYYNGEERAKGNILERFSAQQFPDLHSELNLSSLELGDSALYFCASSAPSGGFQETQYFGPGTRLLVL.